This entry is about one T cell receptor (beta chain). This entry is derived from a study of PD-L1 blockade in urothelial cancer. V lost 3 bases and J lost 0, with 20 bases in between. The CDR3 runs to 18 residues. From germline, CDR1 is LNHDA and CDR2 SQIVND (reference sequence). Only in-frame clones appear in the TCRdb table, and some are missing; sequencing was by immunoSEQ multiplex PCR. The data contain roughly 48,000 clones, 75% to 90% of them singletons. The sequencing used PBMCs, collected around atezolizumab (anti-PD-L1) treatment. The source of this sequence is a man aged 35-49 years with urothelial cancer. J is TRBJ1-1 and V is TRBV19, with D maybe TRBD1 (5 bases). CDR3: CASSMRRGVRLMNTEAFF. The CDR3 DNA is TGTGCCAGTAGTATGAGGAGGGGCGTTCGATTAATGAACACTGAAGCTTTCTTT.